The T cell receptor (beta chain) under discussion was sequenced for a study of OX40 agonist ivuxolimab in advanced cancers. Study context: While on treatment, patients had intravenous ivuxolimab at 0.01 to 10 mg/kg every 2 weeks. Every patient in dose escalation had hepatocellular carcinoma, melanoma, renal cell or head and neck cancer.

With respect to this clone: Antigen specificity is unknown.

The CDR3 spans 15 residues. J lost 3 bases, V lost 10 bases, and 8 bases had no gene match. Germline CDR1 SNHLY, CDR2 FYNNEI. Clones were read by immunoSEQ multiplex PCR, and TCRdb kept only the in-frame ones, dropping some. The data contain approximately 19,000 clones, over 75% of them singletons. Findings and caveats of the study: Certain nonresponders additionally had low normalized T-cell clonal expansion. In the 0.1-3.0 mg/kg groups, partial responders showed among the lowest expansion.

The clonotype comes from an adult with an advanced solid tumor such as melanoma, head and neck, liver or kidney cancer. Here the sequenced sample was CD4+ or CD8+ T cells sorted from blood, taken in a trial of the OX40 agonist ivuxolimab. The chain links TRBV2 to TRBJ2-1, with 11 bases lining up with TRBD2. CDR3 nucleotides: TGTGCCAAGAAGCTAGCGGGGGGTTTCTACAATGAGCAGTTCTTC. As protein: CAKKLAGGFYNEQFF.